This T cell receptor beta chain comes out of a study of blood T cell repertoires in COVID-19. V lost 6 bases and J lost 10, with 13 bases in between. This CDR3 is built from 12 residues. CDR1 MNHNY and CDR2 SVGAGI come from the germline V gene (reference sequence). As originally analysed: From reference gene primer amplification, estimates of nucleated cell counts were derived. The method was immunoSEQ multiplex PCR; TCRdb's version includes in-frame clones alone and lacks a portion of them. V and J calls and clone size are given by that table; D and trimming were obtained from the DNA. Of approximately 60,000 clones in the sample, 80% to 95% were seen once.

This receptor was identified in a man between 65 and 85 years old with active COVID-19. The material sequenced was peripheral blood. The chain is built from TRBV6-6 and TRBJ2-1; weak D call: TRBD2 (6 bases). The CDR3 DNA reads as TGTGCCAGCAGCCTCATCGCGGGGGAGCAGTTCTTC. Protein product: CASSLIAGEQFF.